This T cell receptor beta chain was sequenced in a study of blood T cell repertoires in COVID-19. Study details: The United States, Italy and Spain provided the acute and convalescent COVID-19 samples. The cDNA or gDNA used as material had been derived from T cells, B-cell-depleted T cells, or PBMCs.

With 1 base removed from V and 1 base from J, the gap between germline ends came to 13 bases. The germline V gene encodes CDR1 LGHDT and CDR2 YNNKEL (reference sequence). This CDR3 is built from 17 residues. In the original analysis: Quantification of nucleated cells was approximated via reference gene primer amplification. The table came from immunoSEQ multiplex PCR; TCRdb's copy has only in-frame clones and leaves some out. V and J calls and clone size are copied from that table; D and trimming were computed from the DNA. The table has about 260,000 clones, less than 90% seen once; the top ten hold less than 2%.

The chain joins TRBV3-1 (or the pseudogene TRBV3-2) to TRBJ1-4, with D possibly being TRBD1 (5 bases). The sequence was obtained from a woman aged 35 to 49 who had recovered from COVID-19. The specimen sequenced was peripheral blood. The CDR3 loop is CASSQGFLRGTNEKLFF. The CDR3 region has the DNA TGTGCCAGCAGCCAAGGATTTCTTAGGGGAACTAATGAAAAACTGTTTTTT.